The next 31 T cell receptor beta chains were all read from a single sample in a study of T cell responses to AZD1222 COVID-19 vaccine (dated by TCRdb to the early 2020s). Library preparation used the immunoSEQ multiplex PCR assay. TCRdb holds this immuneACCESS table with in-frame rearrangements only. Some clones are missing; in checked studies, unresolved V genes explain under half, and the rest has no known cause. The sample includes about 94,000 clones, with roughly 88% observed a single time. Jointly, the top ten make up 13% of the sample. Reading the label with the study, this specimen's time point is: baseline before first vaccination. This specimen consisted of peripheral blood, obtained on day 0 of AZD1222 vaccination. The receptor set was obtained from an adult in good health.

The V call is TRBV15, the J call TRBJ1-5; TRBD1 might be the D (5 bases). The CDR3 runs to 13 residues. Trimming took 0 bases from V and 10 from J, leaving 10 bases between them. The germline V gene has CDR1 LNHNV and CDR2 YYDKDF (reference sequence). CDR3 amino acids: CATSRDGGGPQHF. DNA of the CDR3: TGTGCCACCAGCAGAGATGGCGGGGGTCCCCAGCATTTT. Drawing the rest from reference TRBV15 and TRBJ1-5, the complete variable domain is DAMVIQNPRYQVTQFGKPVTLSCSQTLNHNVMYWYQQKSSQAPKLLFHYYDKDFNNEADTPDNFQSRRPNTSFCFLDIRSPGLGDTAMYLCATSRDGGGPQHFGDGTRLSIL.

This clone was recorded only once. This rearrangement joins TRBV18 to TRBJ1-5; 8 positions match TRBD1. CDR1 KGHSH and CDR2 LQKENI come from the germline V gene. The ends lost 3 bases at V and 4 bases at J; junction bases unmatched: 5. The CDR3 runs 15 residues. CDR3 DNA sequence: TGTGCCAGCTCACCCCGGACAGGGACGAATCAGCCCCAGCATTTT. It yields the protein CASSPRTGTNQPQHF.

The chain has TRBV6-5 and TRBJ2-4, with D perhaps matching TRBD1 (6 bases). The CDR3 contains 15 residues. Trimming stripped 1 base from V and 1 base from J, with 8 bases between. Germline V gives CDR1 MNHEY, CDR2 SVGAGI. The CDR3: CASSYWQGAKNIQYF. The CDR3 coding sequence is TGTGCCAGCAGTTACTGGCAGGGGGCCAAAAACATTCAGTACTTC.

The V gene is TRBV19, the J gene TRBJ1-2, with 8 bases identical to TRBD1. The V segment lost 3 bases and the J segment 6 bases; nucleotides outside the gene matches: 3. The CDR3 sequence is 13 residues long. In germline, CDR1 is LNHDA, CDR2 SQIVND (reference sequence). CDR3 protein: CASSMNRGNGYTF. In nucleotides, the CDR3 is TGTGCCAGTAGTATGAACAGGGGGAATGGCTACACCTTC.

This rearrangement joins TRBV5-4 to TRBJ2-3; D is unresolved. With 2 bases removed from V and 8 bases from J, the gap between germline ends came to 9 bases. The CDR3 consists of 12 residues. Germline values: CDR1 SGHNT, CDR2 YYREEE (reference sequence). The CDR3: CASSLDVGTQYF. The CDR3, as DNA: TGTGCCAGCAGCTTAGACGTCGGTACGCAGTATTTT.

The chain combines TRBV6-5 with TRBJ1-1, with 9 bases aligning to TRBD1. V trimming: 5 bases; J trimming: 5 bases; junction bases outside the gene matches: 9. The CDR3 loop spans 15 amino acids. CDR1 and CDR2 from the germline V gene are MNHEY and SVGAGI. The CDR3 is CASSTRTGVGTEAFF. CDR3 coding DNA: TGTGCCAGCAGTACACGGACAGGGGTTGGGACTGAAGCTTTCTTT.

The CDR3 DNA reads as TGTGCCAGCAATGCGGGCCCACTCACCGGGGAGCTGTTTTTT. Its translation is CASNAGPLTGELFF. The V gene is TRBV6-6, the J gene TRBJ2-2, with D perhaps TRBD2 (5 bases). Trimming left V 7 bases short and J 4 bases short, with 13 bases between. The V gene's germline CDR1 is MNHNY and CDR2 SVGAGI (reference sequence). The CDR3 runs to 14 residues.

The chain links TRBV9 to TRBJ2-7, with TRBD2 identical over 9 bases. The CDR3 length is 15 residues. Germline V gene lookup returns CDR1 SGDLS and CDR2 YYNGEE. V lost 0 bases to trimming and J lost 4 bases; unmatched junction nucleotides: 5. The CDR3 DNA is TGTGCCAGCAGCGTAGCAGCGGGGGGTATTTACGAGCAGTACTTC. This sequence encodes CASSVAAGGIYEQYF.

The V gene is TRBV27, the J gene TRBJ2-7; D is ambiguous. Trimming removed 3 bases from V and 0 bases from J, with 9 bases in between. The CDR3 has 14 residues. Germline CDR1 and CDR2: MNHEY and SMNVEV (reference sequence). CDR3 sequence (DNA): TGTGCCAGCAGTTTTCGACGGCTCTCCTACGAGCAGTACTTC. Protein sequence: CASSFRRLSYEQYF.

The chain joins TRBV4-3 to TRBJ1-1; 10 positions match TRBD1. The CDR3 length is 13 residues. Germline loops: CDR1 LGHNA, CDR2 YSLEER. J lost 5 bases, V lost 8 bases, and 5 bases had no gene match. The CDR3: CASRRQGATEAFF. As DNA, the CDR3 is TGCGCCAGCCGTCGACAGGGGGCAACTGAAGCTTTCTTT.

The CDR3 nucleotides are TGTGCCAGCAGCCACTCTAGGGGTTTAAGCTCCTATAATTCACCCCTCCACTTT. Translation: CASSHSRGLSSYNSPLHF. V is TRBV11-2 and J is TRBJ1-6, with TRBD1 as a possible D gene (5 bases). The length of the CDR3 is 18 residues. Trimming left V 5 bases short and J 0 bases short, with 17 bases between. CDR1 and CDR2 from the germline V gene are SGHAT and FQNNGV.

The chain uses TRBV30 and TRBJ2-2, with no clear D. CDR3 size: 12 residues. Germline V gene sequence: CDR1 GTSNPN, CDR2 SVGIG (reference sequence). V was clipped by 3 bases and J by 3 bases, with 5 bases between them. The CDR3 sequence: CAWRTYTGELFF. Here the CDR3 DNA reads TGTGCCTGGAGGACCTACACCGGGGAGCTGTTTTTT.

The chain carries TRBV4-2 and TRBJ2-7; either TRBD1 or TRBD2 may fit D (5 bases each). Trimming took off 1 base at V and 2 bases at J, with 12 bases between the two ends. In germline, CDR1 is LGHNA, CDR2 YNFKEQ. The CDR3 is 15 amino acids. CDR3 sequence: CASSQARDPAYEQYF. The DNA of the CDR3 is TGTGCCAGCAGCCAAGCGAGGGACCCGGCCTACGAGCAGTACTTC.

The chain has TRBV5-1 and TRBJ1-2; D gene uncertain. The CDR3 loop spans 15 amino acids. V was shortened by 0 bases and J by 0 bases, with 9 bases between the two germline ends. The germline CDR1 and CDR2 sequences are SGHRS and YFSETQ. The CDR3 DNA reads as TGCGCCAGCAGCTTGGATGCCGCGGCTAACTATGGCTACACCTTC. As protein: CASSLDAAANYGYTF.

This chain links TRBV15 with TRBJ2-5, with D unresolved. The germline CDR1 and CDR2 sequences are LNHNV and YYDKDF (reference sequence). Trimming left V 4 bases short and J 5 bases short, with 5 bases between. The CDR3 covers 11 residues. The CDR3 here is CATSMRETQYF. CDR3 coding DNA: TGTGCCACCAGCATGCGGGAGACCCAGTACTTC. Together with reference TRBV15 and TRBJ2-5, the CDR3 gives the full variable domain: DAMVIQNPRYQVTQFGKPVTLSCSQTLNHNVMYWYQQKSSQAPKLLFHYYDKDFNNEADTPDNFQSRRPNTSFCFLDIRSPGLGDTAMYLCATSMRETQYFGPGTRLLVL.

A remark on this clone: Mismatch with germline at one junction end may stem from a read error. This chain connects TRBV6-1 to TRBJ1-2; D is unclear. There are 17 residues in the CDR3. Looked up from germline, CDR1 is MNHNS and CDR2 is SASEGT. The CDR3 DNA is TGTGCCAGCAGCGAAGTCCCTCTCGTCCCGCCAAACTATGGCTACACCTTC. This translates into CASSEVPLVPPNYGYTF.

The J gene is TRBJ2-7, the V gene TRBV5-4, with TRBD2 identical over 8 bases. The CDR3 sequence is 15 residues long. V lost 1 base, J lost 4 bases, and 7 bases stayed unmatched. In germline, CDR1 is SGHNT, CDR2 YYREEE (reference sequence). CDR3 nucleotide sequence: TGTGCCAGCAGCTTGAGTCCGGGGGGGGCTTACGAGCAGTACTTC. Translation gives CASSLSPGGAYEQYF.

The chain recombines TRBV19 with TRBJ1-3; the D is unclear. Trimming shortened V by 0 bases and J by 0 bases, and 3 bases separated the two germline ends. Germline CDR1 LNHDA, CDR2 SQIVND (reference sequence). The CDR3 spans 14 residues. The CDR3 DNA reads TGTGCCAGTAGTATAGACGGCTCTGGAAACACCATATATTTT. Amino acid sequence: CASSIDGSGNTIYF.

V is TRBV10-3 and J is TRBJ2-3; possibly TRBD1 or TRBD2 for D (5 bases each). Germline V gives CDR1 ENHRY, CDR2 SYGVKD. This CDR3 comprises 13 residues. V gave up 6 bases and J gave up 0 bases, with 7 bases separating them. CDR3 sequence reads: CAIRRDSTDTQYF. For the CDR3, the DNA is TGTGCCATCAGGAGGGACAGCACAGATACGCAGTATTTT.

V is TRBV7-9 and J is TRBJ2-2; D remains unclear. The V end lost 10 bases, the J end lost 8 bases, and 8 bases lay between the germline ends. Germline CDR1 reads SEHNR; CDR2 reads FQNEAQ (reference sequence). The CDR3 extends over 10 amino acids. CDR3 bases: TGTGCCAATGATATAGGGGAGCTGTTTTTT. Its translation is CANDIGELFF.

V and J are TRBV4-2 and TRBJ2-7; TRBD2 agrees at 9 bases. The germline V gene encodes CDR1 LGHNA and CDR2 YNFKEQ. The CDR3 runs to 17 residues. Trimming removed 0 bases from V and 2 bases from J; junction bases left unmatched: 8. The DNA of the CDR3 is TGTGCCAGCAGCCAAGAGGGATCCAGCGGGGGGACCTACGAGCAGTACTTC. It encodes CASSQEGSSGGTYEQYF.

The genes are TRBV7-2 and TRBJ1-1; TRBD1 is a possible D gene (6 bases). CDR1 is SGHTA, CDR2 FQGNSA, per germline. Trimming left V 3 bases short and J 0 bases short, with 11 bases between. The CDR3 covers 15 residues. CDR3 sequence (DNA): TGTGCCAGCAGCTTGCGGGGGCAGATGAACACTGAAGCTTTCTTT. The encoded protein is CASSLRGQMNTEAFF.

J is TRBJ2-2 and V is TRBV28; 7 bases align to TRBD2. CDR1 is MDHEN, CDR2 SYDVKM, per germline. The CDR3 length is 16 residues. V was pared by 4 bases and J by 6 bases, with 11 bases of the junction left unmatched. CDR3 loop: CASSSPGEAGAGELFF. CDR3 sequence (DNA): TGTGCCAGCAGTTCCCCCGGTGAGGCGGGGGCCGGGGAGCTGTTTTTT.

The V and J genes are TRBV19 and TRBJ1-1, with D possibly being TRBD1 (5 bases). In germline, CDR1 is LNHDA, CDR2 SQIVND (reference sequence). Trimming pared 7 bases from V and 3 bases from J, leaving 9 bases between. The CDR3 has 12 residues. CDR3 in amino acids: CASTEGDTEAFF. CDR3 nucleotides: TGTGCCAGTACCGAAGGGGACACTGAAGCTTTCTTT.

The chain employs TRBV28 and TRBJ1-5; the match to TRBD1 covers 9 bases. Germline CDR1 MDHEN, CDR2 SYDVKM. CDR3 size: 14 residues. The ends lost 5 bases at V and 3 bases at J; junction bases unmatched: 2. CDR3 sequence (DNA): TGTGCCAGCAGTCGGACAGGGGTCAATCAGCCCCAGCATTTT. Translating it yields CASSRTGVNQPQHF.

This clone was counted between two and nine times. The V call is TRBV2, the J call TRBJ1-2; no clear D gene. The CDR3 consists of 10 residues. Germline CDR1 and CDR2: SNHLY and FYNNEI. Trimming removed 8 bases at V and 9 bases at J, with 10 bases between. This CDR3 is CASRSASYTF. The CDR3 coding sequence is TGTGCCAGCCGGTCGGCCAGCTACACCTTC.

This chain connects TRBV12-3 or TRBV12-4 to TRBJ1-1; 11 bases match TRBD1. Trimming removed 6 bases from V and 5 bases from J; junction bases left unmatched: 2. This CDR3 is 13 amino acids long. Written as DNA, the CDR3 is TGTGCCAGCAGGGACAGGGGGCGAACTGAAGCTTTCTTT. Translating it yields CASRDRGRTEAFF.

The chain joins TRBV30 to TRBJ2-7; D is uncertain. Germline CDR1 and CDR2: GTSNPN and SVGIG (reference sequence). Trimming removed 8 bases at V and 4 bases at J, with 12 bases between. This CDR3 comprises 11 residues. The CDR3 region is CAIKVRYEQYF. The CDR3 DNA follows: TGTGCCATCAAAGTTCGGTACGAGCAGTACTTC.

The V and J genes are TRBV7-2 and TRBJ1-6; weak D call: TRBD1 (6 bases). V was shortened by 5 bases and J by 5 bases, with 13 bases between the two germline ends. The CDR3 totals 15 residues. Per germline, CDR1 SGHTA and CDR2 FQGNSA. CDR3 nucleotides: TGTGCCAGCAGCACCCCCGGGACAAATAATTCACCCCTCCACTTT. It codes for CASSTPGTNNSPLHF.

J is TRBJ1-1 and V is TRBV6-1; 7 bases agree with TRBD1. The CDR3 runs to 15 residues. CDR1 and CDR2 from the germline V gene are MNHNS and SASEGT. V shed 2 bases, J shed 3 bases, and the junction held 6 bases outside the gene matches. In DNA, the CDR3 is TGTGCCAGCAGTGAACCTCAGGGGGTACACACTGAAGCTTTCTTT. Its protein is CASSEPQGVHTEAFF.

This chain uses TRBV2 with TRBJ1-2, with a possible D match to TRBD1 (5 bases). CDR1 and CDR2 (germline): SNHLY, FYNNEI. The CDR3 runs to 15 residues. The ends were cut back, 4 bases at V and 4 bases at J, with 16 bases in the middle. CDR3 in DNA: TGTGCCAGCAGTGCCGAGGGCGCCAGGGCCTATGGCTACACCTTC. Translating it yields CASSAEGARAYGYTF.